This TCR beta chain is drawn from a study of shared clonotypes between healthy human individuals. Into CD45RA+ naive and CD45RA-negative memory subsets, the CD4+ cells were split. TCRdb keeps only in-frame clones here, not all; method: immunoSEQ multiplex PCR. The table records some 1.5 million clones, 95% to 99% of them present only once. General study findings and limits: A reduction in generation probabilities was seen for non-shared clonotypes relative to those shared by all four donors.

The CDR3 has 19 residues. Germline CDR1 MDHEN, CDR2 SYDVKM. After removal of 3 bases from V and 3 bases from J, the junction contained 20 bases not matched to a gene. Remarks on this clone: No antigen is known for it.

This sequence was found in a man younger than 45 in good health. The sample taken for sequencing was naive CD4+ T cells sorted from blood. Subset of the sample: CD45RA+ positively selected. The V call is TRBV28, the J call TRBJ2-7, with 7 bases identical to TRBD1. CDR3 sequence reads: CASSFLLSWEITGDYEQYF. The CDR3 nucleotides are TGTGCCAGCAGTTTTCTCCTCTCATGGGAAATTACAGGGGACTACGAGCAGTACTTC. The full variable domain, in which reference TRBV28 and TRBJ2-7 provide the parts outside the CDR3, is DVKVTQSSRYLVKRTGEKVFLECVQDMDHENMFWYRQDPGLGLRLIYFSYDVKMKEKGDIPEGYSVSREKKERFSLILESASTNQTSMYLCASSFLLSWEITGDYEQYFGPGTRLTVT.